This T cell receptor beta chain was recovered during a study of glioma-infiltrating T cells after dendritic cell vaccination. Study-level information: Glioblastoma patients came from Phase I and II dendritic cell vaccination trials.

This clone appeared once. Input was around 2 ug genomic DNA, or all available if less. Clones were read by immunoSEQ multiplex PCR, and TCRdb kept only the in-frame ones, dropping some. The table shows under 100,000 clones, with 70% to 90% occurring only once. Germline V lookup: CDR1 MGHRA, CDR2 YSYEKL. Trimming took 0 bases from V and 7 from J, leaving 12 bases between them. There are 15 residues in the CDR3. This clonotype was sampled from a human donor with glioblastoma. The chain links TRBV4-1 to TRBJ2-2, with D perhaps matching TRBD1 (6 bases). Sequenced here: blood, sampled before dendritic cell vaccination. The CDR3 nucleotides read TGCGCCAGCAGCCAAGAGGGTACAGGGTTCGGGGAGCTGTTTTTT. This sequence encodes CASSQEGTGFGELFF.